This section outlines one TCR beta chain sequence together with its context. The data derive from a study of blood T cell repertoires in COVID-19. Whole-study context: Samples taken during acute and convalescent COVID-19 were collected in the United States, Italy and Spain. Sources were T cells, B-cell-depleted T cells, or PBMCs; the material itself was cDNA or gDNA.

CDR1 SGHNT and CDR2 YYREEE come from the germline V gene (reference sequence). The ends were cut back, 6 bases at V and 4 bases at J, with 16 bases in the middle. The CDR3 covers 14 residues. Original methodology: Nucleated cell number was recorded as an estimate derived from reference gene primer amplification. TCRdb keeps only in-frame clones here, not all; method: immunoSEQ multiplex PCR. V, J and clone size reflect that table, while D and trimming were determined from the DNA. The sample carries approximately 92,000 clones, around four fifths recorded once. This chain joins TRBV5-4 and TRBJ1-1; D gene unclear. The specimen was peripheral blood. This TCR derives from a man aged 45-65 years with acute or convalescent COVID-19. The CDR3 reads CASNLDGRSTEAFF. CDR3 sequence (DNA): TGTGCCAGCAACCTGGACGGGAGGAGCACTGAAGCTTTCTTT.